This TCR beta chain is drawn from a study of blood T cell repertoires in COVID-19. Study in general: The United States, Italy and Spain supplied acute and convalescent COVID-19 samples. PBMCs, B-cell-depleted T cells, or T cells provided the cDNA or gDNA that made up the material.

Original processing notes: Researchers report that nucleated cell counts were estimated from reference gene primer amplification. Generated by immunoSEQ multiplex PCR, the TCRdb table keeps only in-frame clones and is missing some. That table supplies the V and J calls and clone size; D and trimming were determined from the DNA. The sample shows fewer than 200,000 clones, around 86% of them seen only once. CDR1 and CDR2 from the germline V gene are GTSNPN and SVGIG (reference sequence). The CDR3 contains 15 residues. V gave up 0 bases and J gave up 0 bases, with 11 bases separating them. This receptor was taken from a man aged 50 or older with active or convalescent COVID-19. The sample taken for sequencing was peripheral blood. This chain links TRBV30 with TRBJ1-2; D remains unclear. The CDR3 here is CAWSVEAETNYGYTF. The CDR3 nucleotides are TGTGCCTGGAGTGTAGAGGCAGAGACTAACTATGGCTACACCTTC.